The T cell receptor beta chain described here comes from a study of CD8 T cells in ankylosing spondylitis. Findings of the study overall: One TCR beta motif, made up of eight or nine highly homologous variants, appeared characteristic of ankylosing spondylitis blood. Enrichment of disease-linked clones was reportedly significant in matched ankylosing spondylitis synovial fluid.

V dropped 0 bases and J dropped 6; count of bases not matched to a gene: 5. CDR3 size: 16 residues. Germline V gene sequence: CDR1 LGHNA, CDR2 YSLEER. Quantitative 5'-RACE with molecular barcodes generated TCR beta libraries. TCRdb re-analysed the 5' RACE reads in MiXCR, keeping a single row per CDR3 protein. The sample gives some 150,000 distinct CDR3 sequences, about 42% of which show up once; roughly 15% is in the top ten. In this sample, this clonotype turned up a few times. Its antigen is as yet unknown. Specimen: synovial fluid, either unsorted or a sorted T cell fraction (not recorded which). The rearrangement joins TRBV4-3 to TRBJ2-2; 9 positions agree with TRBD2. This receptor was taken from a male donor with ankylosing spondylitis. The CDR3, as DNA: TGCGCCAGCAGCCAAGATTGGCGGGAGGGCGCCGGGGAGCTGTTTTTT. Translation: CASSQDWREGAGELFF.